This passage covers 7 T cell receptor beta chains from one sample sequenced in a study of vaccination and CD4 T cells after COVID-19. Cultured CD4+ T cell DNA underwent sequencing with the Oncomine TCR Beta short-read assay. TCRdb redid the calling of the PCR reads with MiXCR, one entry per CDR3 protein. The table has under 20,000 distinct CDR3 sequences, around a quarter seen once. Their antigens are not known. Treatment described: roughly 11-day PBMC culture with coronavirus spike peptide pools or control peptides (ViraFEST assay). The sequenced sample was cultured CD4+ T cells from blood. These receptors all come from a human donor with COVID-19.

Relative to its sample, this clonotype is medium-sized (0.01 to 0.1%). This chain joins TRBV27 and TRBJ1-6; 12 positions agree with TRBD1. There are 16 residues in the CDR3. Germline-derived CDR1 and CDR2 are MNHEY and SMNVEV (reference sequence). Trimming removed 6 bases from V and 9 bases from J; junction bases left unmatched: 9. CDR3 nucleotides: TGTGCCAGCAGACCTTTCGGGGACAGGGGGCTTTCACCCCTCCACTTT. This codes for CASRPFGDRGLSPLHF.

This chain joins TRBV5-1 and TRBJ2-5, with D perhaps assigned TRBD1 or TRBD2 (5 bases each). Germline-derived CDR1 and CDR2 are SGHRS and YFSETQ. The length of the CDR3 is 13 residues. V was pared by 5 bases and J by 2 bases, with 10 bases between. DNA for the CDR3: TGCGCCAGCAGACGGGGCGGACAAGAGACCCAGTACTTC. Its protein product is CASRRGGQETQYF. The variable domain in full, completed from reference TRBV5-1 and TRBJ2-5, reads KAGVTQTPRYLIKTRGQQVTLSCSPISGHRSVSWYQQTPGQGLQFLFEYFSETQRNKGNFPGRFSGRQFSNSRSEMNVSTLELGDSALYLCASRRGGQETQYFGPGTRLLVL.

The chain has TRBV5-8 and TRBJ1-5; D is perhaps TRBD1 (6 bases). Germline V gene sequence: CDR1 SGHTS, CDR2 YDEGEE. The CDR3 has 14 amino acids. Trimming pared 0 bases from V and 9 bases from J, leaving 13 bases between. The CDR3 protein is CASSLAGALGPQHF. The DNA of the CDR3 is TGTGCCAGCAGCTTGGCGGGGGCCCTGGGGCCCCAGCATTTT.

This clonotype was detected a few times. J is TRBJ1-5 and V is TRBV19; D may be TRBD1 (6 bases). CDR3 length: 15 residues. The germline V gene has CDR1 LNHDA and CDR2 SQIVND (reference sequence). Trimming removed 6 bases at V and 0 bases at J, with 12 bases between. CDR3 sequence (DNA): TGTGCCAGTAGGAATCAGGGGTCTAGCAATCAGCCCCAGCATTTT. It yields the protein CASRNQGSSNQPQHF.

The V and J genes are TRBV7-2 and TRBJ2-7, with 10 positions matching TRBD1. CDR1 and CDR2 from the germline V gene are SGHTA and FQGNSA. V was clipped by 4 bases and J by 9 bases; unmatched bases: 12. The CDR3 extends over 15 amino acids. Written as DNA, the CDR3 is TGTGCCAGCAGCTCCGGGAAGGGACAGGGGTATTTGCAGTACTTC. It codes for CASSSGKGQGYLQYF. Drawing the rest from reference TRBV7-2 and TRBJ2-7, the complete variable domain is GAGVSQSPSNKVTEKGKDVELRCDPISGHTALYWYRQSLGQGLEFLIYFQGNSAPDKSGLPSDRFSAERTGGSVSTLTIQRTQQEDSAVYLCASSSGKGQGYLQYFGPGTRLTVT.

This clonotype turned up a few times. The chain links TRBV19 to TRBJ1-1, with D perhaps matching TRBD1 (6 bases). There are 13 residues in the CDR3. V was trimmed by 3 bases and J by 4 bases, leaving 9 bases between them. CDR1 is LNHDA and CDR2 is SQIVND in the germline V gene (reference sequence). DNA for the CDR3: TGTGCCAGTAGTATGACAGGAGTCACTGAAGCTTTCTTT. Translation gives CASSMTGVTEAFF.

This rearrangement joins TRBV5-1 to TRBJ2-2, with 9 bases aligning to TRBD1. The CDR3 extends over 15 amino acids. Trimming took 0 bases from V and 6 from J; bases not matched to a gene: 3. Per germline, CDR1 SGHRS and CDR2 YFSETQ. CDR3 amino acids: CASSLGDREAGELFF. The CDR3 nucleotides read TGCGCCAGCAGCTTGGGGGACAGGGAAGCCGGGGAGCTGTTTTTT.